The present T cell receptor (beta chain) was sequenced within a study of CD8 T cells in Susac syndrome. Study-level results: CD4+ T cell repertoires in Susac syndrome exhibited no evidence of clonal expansion.

Turning to this clonotype: Its target is unknown.

Trimming at V came to 3 bases and at J to 3 bases, leaving 5 bases not matched to a gene. The CDR3 is made up of 14 amino acids. Germline V gives CDR1 SNHLY, CDR2 FYNNEI. Random hexamers served to reverse transcribe roughly 0.5 to 1 ug RNA. The TCR beta CDR3 was amplified by immunoSEQ multiplex PCR across 54 Vbeta, 13 Jbeta. TCRdb re-called the immunoSEQ multiplex PCR reads with MiXCR, one entry per CDR3 protein. The table lists approximately 210,000 distinct CDR3 sequences, approximately 94% of them singletons. The source material was CD4+ T cells from PBMCs. The TCR originated in a human donor with Susac syndrome. The V call is TRBV2, the J call TRBJ2-7; TRBD1 aligns across 7 bases. CDR3 residues: CASSDAGGDYEQYF. In nucleotides, the CDR3 is TGTGCCAGCAGTGACGCAGGGGGTGACTACGAGCAGTACTTC. The complete variable domain, with remaining parts taken from reference TRBV2 and TRBJ2-7, reads EPEVTQTPSHQVTQMGQEVILRCVPISNHLYFYWYRQILGQKVEFLVSFYNNEISEKSEIFDDQFSVERPDGSNFTLKIRSTKLEDSAMYFCASSDAGGDYEQYFGPGTRLTVT.